The T cell receptor beta chain described here comes from a study of cytomegalovirus exposure and HLA in healthy donors. Study at large: An earlier analysis found fewer than 140 million unique TCR beta sequences from 200 million or so T cells. Around 85 million unique TCR sequences came from HLA-typed donors in an early release.

Study observations and caveats: Excluded: some indistinguishable V segments such as TRBV6-2 and TRBV6-3. Compared with the approximately 700-donor mean, an Asian-associated ancestry cluster reportedly had fewer N-insertions, according to a later analysis.

V was clipped by 8 bases and J by 0 bases, with 14 bases between them. The CDR3 is 14 amino acids. Germline-derived CDR1 and CDR2 are MNHEY and SVGAGI. On this clone: Its antigen is unidentified.

This PCR relied on a set of 60 Vbeta primers and 13 Jbeta primers. Only in-frame clones appear in the TCRdb table, and some are missing; sequencing was by immunoSEQ multiplex PCR. This sample yields 140,000 to 150,000 clones, of which around 75% are seen a single time; 1.5% to 2% belongs to the top ten. The sequence was obtained from a middle-aged woman in good health and CMV-seronegative. The J gene is TRBJ2-7, the V gene TRBV6-5; D ambiguous. Sequenced input: PBMCs. This CDR3 reads CASRGTLTSYEQYF. The CDR3 DNA is TGTGCCAGCCGAGGTACCTTAACCTCCTACGAGCAGTACTTC.